Sequencing of this TCR beta chain was carried out in a study of beta chain features in type 1 diabetes. Findings and limits, study-wide: Researchers cautioned that cDNA sequencing could over-represent cells with high TCR expression. Whether TCRB rearrangement is influenced by HLA type went unresolved here. Among patients with Type 1 diabetes, TCRB CDR3s were moderately but significantly shorter in every one of the four CD4+ subsets. A greater similarity of naive, central memory and Treg TCRB repertoires was seen among patients than among healthy donors. PCR could preferentially amplify shorter templates, alike in patients and controls.

With respect to this clone: Its target is not known.

The isolated RNA, all of it, was reverse transcribed, so expressed TCRB transcripts were what got sequenced. TCRdb keeps only in-frame clones here, not all; method: immunoSEQ multiplex PCR. The sample shows 52,000 or so clones, roughly 52% of them seen only once. Germline values: CDR1 SGHTA, CDR2 FQGTGA. The CDR3 runs to 15 residues. V lost 5 bases and J lost 5; bases outside the gene matches: 10. The sequenced sample consisted of Tregs from blood. The receptor was isolated from a woman aged 40-49 years with type 1 diabetes. The chain joins TRBV7-3 to TRBJ2-5, with 8 bases identical to TRBD2. The CDR3 spells CASSANLAGLETQYF. CDR3 coding DNA: TGTGCCAGCAGCGCGAACTTAGCGGGGTTGGAGACCCAGTACTTC.